Sequencing of this T cell receptor beta chain was carried out in a study of technical replicates of blood from a few donors. The table came from immunoSEQ multiplex PCR; TCRdb's copy has only in-frame clones and leaves some out. The data contain about 93,000 clones, 95% of them singletons. This CDR3 comprises 14 residues. Between the trimmed V and J ends, which lost 3 bases and 2 bases, there was a span of 10 bases. Germline values: CDR1 LNHDA, CDR2 SQIVND (reference sequence). The clonotype comes from a human donor in good health. Sequences were obtained from T cells isolated from PBMCs. The rearrangement joins TRBV19 to TRBJ1-2; a possible D gene is TRBD1 (5 bases). For the CDR3, the DNA is TGTGCCAGTAGTATCGGGGGGGGAAACTATGGCTACACCTTC. It codes for CASSIGGGNYGYTF.